Below, 26 T cell receptor beta chains from the same sample are listed, as sequenced in a study of OX40 agonist ivuxolimab in advanced cancers. The data were produced by immunoSEQ multiplex PCR, yet TCRdb's version contains in-frame clones alone and is incomplete. Of 65,000 to 80,000 clones detected, 92% appear once; the ten largest clones hold 0.5% to 0.65%. The material was CD4+ or CD8+ T cells sorted from blood, obtained in a trial of the OX40 agonist ivuxolimab. The receptors were sampled from an adult with an advanced solid tumor such as melanoma, head and neck, liver or kidney cancer.

V is TRBV5-1 and J is TRBJ2-2; 7 positions agree with TRBD1. CDR1 SGHRS and CDR2 YFSETQ come from the germline V gene. Losses at the gene ends were 4 bases for V and 5 bases for J; bases not matched to a gene: 5. The CDR3 is 14 amino acids. The CDR3 loop is CASSQGQLTGELFF. In nucleotides, the CDR3 is TGCGCCAGCAGCCAGGGACAGCTAACCGGGGAGCTGTTTTTT.

This chain joins TRBV18 and TRBJ1-2; 9 nucleotides align to TRBD1. The CDR3 totals 15 residues. Unmatched junction bases numbered 7, after V lost 0 bases and J lost 8 bases. CDR1 KGHSH and CDR2 LQKENI come from the germline V gene. The CDR3 sequence is CASSPPSRTGGGYTF. DNA for the CDR3: TGTGCCAGCTCACCACCGTCCCGAACAGGGGGCGGCTACACCTTC.

The rearrangement links TRBV29-1 to TRBJ2-1; 9 positions agree with TRBD2. This CDR3 is 14 amino acids long. J lost 5 bases, V lost 3 bases, and 5 bases had no gene match. Germline V gene data show CDR1 as SQVTM and CDR2 as ANQGSEA. The DNA for the CDR3 is TGCAGCGTTGATCGACTAGCGGTGAACAATGAGCAGTTCTTC. It translates to CSVDRLAVNNEQFF.

The chain links TRBV28 to TRBJ1-5; D gene unclear. V gave up 5 bases and J gave up 0 bases, with 14 bases separating them. The length of the CDR3 is 16 residues. Germline CDR1 MDHEN, CDR2 SYDVKM. The CDR3 DNA is TGTGCCAGCAGTCCCTCCTACGGGTATAGCAATCAGCCCCAGCATTTT. Protein sequence: CASSPSYGYSNQPQHF.

The chain joins TRBV30 to TRBJ1-6, with 8 bases aligning to TRBD1. The germline V gene encodes CDR1 GTSNPN and CDR2 SVGIG (reference sequence). Trimming at V came to 0 bases and at J to 10 bases, leaving 5 bases not matched to a gene. The CDR3 runs 14 residues. The CDR3 spells CAWSVTGVWSPLHF. The CDR3 DNA follows: TGTGCCTGGAGTGTGACAGGGGTTTGGTCACCCCTCCACTTT.

This sequence joins TRBV2 and TRBJ1-5; 7 bases map to TRBD1. Germline assignment: CDR1 SNHLY and CDR2 FYNNEI. Losses at the gene ends were 1 base for V and 2 bases for J; bases not matched to a gene: 2. This CDR3 contains 15 residues. The CDR3 sequence: CASSEGDRRNQPQHF. The CDR3 DNA sequence: TGTGCCAGCAGTGAAGGGGACAGACGCAATCAGCCCCAGCATTTT.

CDR3 in DNA: TGTGCCAGCAGTCCAGGGACAGGGAGTGAAAAACTGTTTTTT. Translation gives CASSPGTGSEKLFF. This chain connects TRBV2 to TRBJ1-4, with TRBD1 matching over 9 bases. The germline gives CDR1 SNHLY, CDR2 FYNNEI. After removal of 5 bases from V and 7 bases from J, the junction contained 5 bases not matched to a gene. CDR3 length equals 14 residues. The complete variable domain, with remaining parts taken from reference TRBV2 and TRBJ1-4, reads EPEVTQTPSHQVTQMGQEVILRCVPISNHLYFYWYRQILGQKVEFLVSFYNNEISEKSEIFDDQFSVERPDGSNFTLKIRSTKLEDSAMYFCASSPGTGSEKLFFGSGTQLSVL.

The V gene is TRBV19, the J gene TRBJ1-1; D gene ambiguous. V lost 3 bases, J lost 0 bases, and 8 bases lay in between. Germline V gives CDR1 LNHDA, CDR2 SQIVND (reference sequence). The CDR3 covers 14 residues. In DNA, the CDR3 is TGTGCCAGTAGTATGTCCCGGGTGAACACTGAAGCTTTCTTT. Translated, it gives CASSMSRVNTEAFF.

The J gene is TRBJ2-1, the V gene TRBV4-3, with a possible D match to TRBD2 (5 bases). Germline CDR1 and CDR2: LGHNA and YSLEER. CDR3 length: 15 residues. Trimming pared 0 bases from V and 9 bases from J, leaving 15 bases between. CDR3 sequence (DNA): TGCGCCAGCAGCCAAGATAGGCTAGCTCGTCTTGAGCAGTTCTTC. This encodes CASSQDRLARLEQFF.

The chain joins TRBV2 to TRBJ2-2; perhaps TRBD2 as D (5 bases). V was shortened by 4 bases and J by 7 bases, with 10 bases between the two germline ends. Germline values: CDR1 SNHLY, CDR2 FYNNEI. This CDR3 comprises 13 residues. CDR3 sequence (DNA): TGTGCCAGCAGTGCACTCCGGGGCGGGGAGCTGTTTTTT. Amino acids: CASSALRGGELFF.

The gene calls are TRBV4-2 and TRBJ2-2, with 9 bases that match TRBD2. Germline V gives CDR1 LGHNA, CDR2 YNFKEQ. This CDR3 has 15 residues. V shed 6 bases and J 7 bases; nucleotides not matched to a gene: 9. The CDR3 spells CASRASGMDSGELFF. The CDR3 region has the DNA TGTGCCAGCAGGGCTAGCGGGATGGATAGCGGGGAGCTGTTTTTT.

The chain employs TRBV5-6 and TRBJ1-4; 10 bases are shared with TRBD1. The V gene end was trimmed by 4 bases and the J gene end by 7 bases; junction bases not matched to a gene: 4. Germline loops: CDR1 SGHDT, CDR2 YYEEEE. This CDR3 has 14 residues. CDR3 bases: TGTGCCAGCAGCCTTGACAGGGGGCGTGAAAAACTGTTTTTT. Protein product: CASSLDRGREKLFF.

This chain uses TRBV7-2 with TRBJ1-1; 9 bases match TRBD1. The J segment lost 4 bases and the V segment lost 4 bases, leaving 4 bases of the junction unmatched. The CDR3 extends over 14 amino acids. Germline V gene sequence: CDR1 SGHTA, CDR2 FQGNSA. The CDR3 protein is CASSSDRGGTEAFF. CDR3 nucleotides: TGTGCCAGCAGCTCGGACAGGGGCGGCACTGAAGCTTTCTTT.

V usage is TRBV29-1 and J usage is TRBJ2-7; D is perhaps TRBD1 (5 bases). CDR1 and CDR2 (germline): SQVTM, ANQGSEA. Trimming cost V 2 bases and J 3 bases, with 11 bases left between them. This CDR3 is 13 amino acids long. DNA for the CDR3: TGCAGCGTTGAAAAACTTCAGGGCTACGAGCAGTACTTC. Translated, it gives CSVEKLQGYEQYF.

V is TRBV30 and J is TRBJ1-2; perhaps TRBD1 as D (5 bases). This CDR3 is built from 13 residues. Trimming removed 0 bases at V and 7 bases at J, with 12 bases between. Germline lookup yields CDR1 GTSNPN and CDR2 SVGIG (reference sequence). CDR3 sequence: CAWSVQVATGYTF. The CDR3, as DNA: TGTGCCTGGAGTGTACAGGTGGCGACTGGCTACACCTTC.

This chain connects TRBV28 to TRBJ1-4, with TRBD1 identical over 8 bases. The CDR3 has 15 residues. Germline loops: CDR1 MDHEN, CDR2 SYDVKM. V lost 5 bases to trimming and J lost 5 bases; unmatched junction nucleotides: 7. The CDR3 coding sequence is TGTGCCAGCAGTCTCATACAGGGGGGCAATGAAAAACTGTTTTTT. This encodes CASSLIQGGNEKLFF.

V is TRBV7-8 and J is TRBJ1-3; D is perhaps TRBD1 (6 bases). The length of the CDR3 is 15 residues. V was cut by 5 bases and J by 0 bases, with 11 bases left in between. Per the germline V gene, CDR1 is SGHVS and CDR2 is FQNEAQ. The CDR3 DNA follows: TGTGCCAGCAGCCCAGGGGATTTCTCTGGAAACACCATATATTTT. It yields the protein CASSPGDFSGNTIYF.

This clone was counted once. V gene TRBV5-1 combines with J gene TRBJ2-5; TRBD2 matches 7 bases. The DNA matches TRBJ2-7 better at its end, which makes the J call doubtful. The germline V gene encodes CDR1 SGHRS and CDR2 YFSETQ. The CDR3 totals 15 residues. CDR3 amino acids: CASSMETGLTYEQYF. As DNA, the CDR3 is TGCGCCAGCAGCATGGAGACGGGACTAACTTACGAGCAGTACTTC.

The chain joins TRBV5-4 to TRBJ2-7; no firm D call. The CDR3 spans 13 residues. Germline CDR1 reads SGHNT; CDR2 reads YYREEE (reference sequence). The germline V and J ends were trimmed by 2 bases and 0 bases, with 6 bases remaining between them. CDR3 protein: CASSFAPSYEQYF. CDR3 bases: TGTGCCAGCAGCTTCGCACCCTCCTACGAGCAGTACTTC.

The chain recombines TRBV5-6 with TRBJ2-7, with D perhaps given as TRBD1 or TRBD2 (6 bases each). Per germline, CDR1 SGHDT and CDR2 YYEEEE. The CDR3 is 17 amino acids. Trimming stripped 6 bases from V and 6 bases from J, with 28 bases between. The CDR3, as DNA: TGTGCCAGCACCTACTTGATGGGCGGGACATACACCCGCGAGCAGTACTTC. The encoded protein is CASTYLMGGTYTREQYF. The variable domain in full, completed from reference TRBV5-6 and TRBJ2-7, reads DAGVTQSPTHLIKTRGQQVTLRCSPKSGHDTVSWYQQALGQGPQFIFQYYEEEERQRGNFPDRFSGHQFPNYSSELNVNALLLGDSALYLCASTYLMGGTYTREQYFGPGTRLTVT.

The CDR3 DNA is TGTGCCAGCAGTGATGGAGGGGTCCGCGCTAACTATGGCTACACCTTC. Its protein product is CASSDGGVRANYGYTF. The chain joins TRBV2 to TRBJ1-2; possible D gene TRBD1, 5 bases. CDR1 SNHLY and CDR2 FYNNEI come from the germline V gene. Trimming took off 3 bases at V and 0 bases at J, with 14 bases between the two ends. The CDR3 contains 16 residues.

This chain links TRBV4-1 with TRBJ2-1; TRBD2 might be the D (6 bases). The V and J ends lost 5 bases and 0 bases respectively, with 11 bases between them. Germline CDR1 MGHRA, CDR2 YSYEKL. The CDR3 totals 15 residues. CDR3 amino acids: CASSDSEGSYNEQFF. CDR3 nucleotide sequence: TGCGCCAGCAGCGATTCGGAGGGCTCCTACAATGAGCAGTTCTTC.

The chain employs TRBV5-5 and TRBJ2-7, with 7 bases matching TRBD2. The germline gives CDR1 SGHKS, CDR2 YYEKEE (reference sequence). There are 15 residues in the CDR3. V lost 0 bases and J lost 3; bases outside the gene matches: 6. The CDR3 region is CASSLVPGGVYEQYF. Written as DNA, the CDR3 is TGTGCCAGCAGCTTGGTGCCGGGGGGAGTCTACGAGCAGTACTTC.

The table lists this clone with a count of one. The rearrangement uses TRBV30 and TRBJ1-2, with D unresolved. Germline assignment: CDR1 GTSNPN and CDR2 SVGIG (reference sequence). The ends were cut back, 3 bases at V and 3 bases at J, with 11 bases in the middle. CDR3 length equals 13 residues. CDR3 loop: CAWSRIRDYGYTF. CDR3 nucleotide sequence: TGTGCCTGGAGCCGGATAAGAGACTATGGCTACACCTTC.

This sequence joins TRBV12-5 and TRBJ1-1; D remains unclear. Germline V gene sequence: CDR1 LGHNT, CDR2 FRNRAP. V shed 5 bases and J shed 1 base, with 8 bases lying between them. This CDR3 has 13 amino acids. The CDR3 DNA reads as TGTGCTAGTGGTCCCCGGCGGAACACTGAAGCTTTCTTT. Residues: CASGPRRNTEAFF.

The chain has TRBV18 and TRBJ1-1; maybe TRBD1 (5 bases). V lost 0 bases, J lost 4 bases, and 12 bases lay in between. This CDR3 is built from 15 residues. Germline-derived CDR1 and CDR2 are KGHSH and LQKENI. The CDR3 sequence: CASSPPGGGGTEAFF. For the CDR3, the DNA is TGTGCCAGCTCACCACCGGGGGGGGGTGGCACTGAAGCTTTCTTT. Together with reference TRBV18 and TRBJ1-1, the CDR3 gives the full variable domain: NAGVMQNPRHLVRRRGQEARLRCSPMKGHSHVYWYRQLPEEGLKFMVYLQKENIIDESGMPKERFSAEFPKEGPSILRIQQVVRGDSAAYFCASSPPGGGGTEAFFGQGTRLTVV.